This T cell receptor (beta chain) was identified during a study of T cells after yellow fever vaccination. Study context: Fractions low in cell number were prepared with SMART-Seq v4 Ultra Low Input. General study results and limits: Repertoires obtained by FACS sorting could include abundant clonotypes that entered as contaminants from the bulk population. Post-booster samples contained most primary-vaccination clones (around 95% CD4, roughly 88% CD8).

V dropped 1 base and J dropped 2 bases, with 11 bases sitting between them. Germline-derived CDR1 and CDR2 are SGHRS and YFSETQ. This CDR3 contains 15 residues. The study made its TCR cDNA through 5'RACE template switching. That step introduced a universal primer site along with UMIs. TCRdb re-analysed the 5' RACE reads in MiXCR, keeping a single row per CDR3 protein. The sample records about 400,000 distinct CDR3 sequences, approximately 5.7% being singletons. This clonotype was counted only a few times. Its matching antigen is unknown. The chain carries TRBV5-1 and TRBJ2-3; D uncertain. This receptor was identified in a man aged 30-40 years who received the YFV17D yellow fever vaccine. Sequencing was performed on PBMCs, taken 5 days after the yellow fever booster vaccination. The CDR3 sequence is CASSLSAVNTDTQYF. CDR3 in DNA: TGCGCCAGCAGCTTGTCGGCGGTCAACACAGATACGCAGTATTTT.